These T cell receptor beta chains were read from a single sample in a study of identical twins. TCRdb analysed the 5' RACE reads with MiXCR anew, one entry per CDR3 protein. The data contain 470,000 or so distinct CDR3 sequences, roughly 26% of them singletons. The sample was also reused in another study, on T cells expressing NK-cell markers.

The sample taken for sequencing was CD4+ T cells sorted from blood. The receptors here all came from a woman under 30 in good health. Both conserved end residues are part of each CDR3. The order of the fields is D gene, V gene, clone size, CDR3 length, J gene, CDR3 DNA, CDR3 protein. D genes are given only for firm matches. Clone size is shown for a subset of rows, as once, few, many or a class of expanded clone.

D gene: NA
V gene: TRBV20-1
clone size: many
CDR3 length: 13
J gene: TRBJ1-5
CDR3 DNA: TGCAGTGCCGGCGGGTTGAGGAATCAACCCCAGCATTTT
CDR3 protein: CSAGGLRNQPQHF

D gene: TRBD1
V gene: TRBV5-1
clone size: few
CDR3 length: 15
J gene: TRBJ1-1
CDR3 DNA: TGCGCCAGCAGCATGAGACAGGGGTCGGGTTCTGAAGCTTTCTTT
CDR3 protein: CASSMRQGSGSEAFF

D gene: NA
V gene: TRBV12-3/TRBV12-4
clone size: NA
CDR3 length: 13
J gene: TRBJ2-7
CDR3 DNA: TGTGCCAGCGGGATTAGTGTGATTAACGAGCAGTACTTC
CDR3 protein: CASGISVINEQYF

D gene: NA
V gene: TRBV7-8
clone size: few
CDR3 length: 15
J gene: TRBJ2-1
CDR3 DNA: TGTGCCAGCAGCTCTAGAGGAGGGTTTCACAATGAGCAGTTCTTC
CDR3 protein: CASSSRGGFHNEQFF

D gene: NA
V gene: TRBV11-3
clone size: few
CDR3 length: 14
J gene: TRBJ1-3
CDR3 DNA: TGTGCCAGCAGCTTAGCCCTGACTGGAAACACCATATATTTT
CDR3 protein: CASSLALTGNTIYF

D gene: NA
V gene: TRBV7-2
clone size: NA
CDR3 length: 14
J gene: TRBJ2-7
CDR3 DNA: TGTGCCAGCAGCTTTTTAACCGGGAACCACGAGCAGTACTTC
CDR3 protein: CASSFLTGNHEQYF

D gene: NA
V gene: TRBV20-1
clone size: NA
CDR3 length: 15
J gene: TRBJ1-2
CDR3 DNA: TGCAGTGCTAGAGAGAATGGTTACAATAACTATGGCTACACCTTC
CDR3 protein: CSARENGYNNYGYTF

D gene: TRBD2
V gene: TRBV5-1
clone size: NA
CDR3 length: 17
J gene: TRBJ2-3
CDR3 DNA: TGCGCCAGCAGCTCGCCAAGACTAGCGGGGGTTGTAGATACGCAGTATTTT
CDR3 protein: CASSSPRLAGVVDTQYF

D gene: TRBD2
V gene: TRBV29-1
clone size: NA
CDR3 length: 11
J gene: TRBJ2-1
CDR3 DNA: TGCAGCGTTCGGACTAGCGATGAGCAGTTCTTC
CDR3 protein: CSVRTSDEQFF

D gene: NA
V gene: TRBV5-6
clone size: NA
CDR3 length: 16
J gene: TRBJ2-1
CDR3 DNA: TGTGCCAGCAGCTTGGTTGGGGGCCTTTCCTACAATGAGCAGTTCTTC
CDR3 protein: CASSLVGGLSYNEQFF

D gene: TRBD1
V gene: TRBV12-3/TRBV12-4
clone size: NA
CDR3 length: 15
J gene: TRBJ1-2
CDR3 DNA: TGTGCCAGCAGTCCAACGGGCAGGGGGGGCCATGGCTACACCTTC
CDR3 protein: CASSPTGRGGHGYTF

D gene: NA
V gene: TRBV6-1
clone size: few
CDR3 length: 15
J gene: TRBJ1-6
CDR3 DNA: TGTGCCTGCTCCGGCCTCAGGGACGAGAATTCACCCCTCCACTTT
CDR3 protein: CACSGLRDENSPLHF

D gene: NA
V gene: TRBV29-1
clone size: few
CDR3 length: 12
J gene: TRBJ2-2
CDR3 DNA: TGCAGCGTTTGGGAGCACACCGGGGAGCTGTTTTTT
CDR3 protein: CSVWEHTGELFF

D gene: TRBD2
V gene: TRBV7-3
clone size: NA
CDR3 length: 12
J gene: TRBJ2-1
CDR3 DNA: TGTGCCAGCAGCGAAACTAGCGGCGAGCAGTTCTTC
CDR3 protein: CASSETSGEQFF

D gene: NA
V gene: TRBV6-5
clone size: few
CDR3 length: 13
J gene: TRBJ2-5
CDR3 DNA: TGTGCCAGCAGTTACCTAGACCAAGAGACCCAGTACTTC
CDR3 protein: CASSYLDQETQYF

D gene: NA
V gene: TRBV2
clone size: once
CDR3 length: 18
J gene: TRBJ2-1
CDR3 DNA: TGTGCCAGCCTTGGGTATCCTTCAGGGGTTAGCTCCTACAATGAGCAGTTCTTC
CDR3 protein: CASLGYPSGVSSYNEQFF

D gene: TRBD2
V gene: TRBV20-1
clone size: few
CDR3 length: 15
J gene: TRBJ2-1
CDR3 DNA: TGCAGTGCTAGAGCACAGCGGGAGTACTACAATGAGCAGTTCTTC
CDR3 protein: CSARAQREYYNEQFF

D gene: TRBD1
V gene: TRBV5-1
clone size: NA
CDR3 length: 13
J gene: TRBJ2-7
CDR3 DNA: TGCGCCAGCAGCGAGGGGACAGGGAACGAGCAGTACTTC
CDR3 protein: CASSEGTGNEQYF

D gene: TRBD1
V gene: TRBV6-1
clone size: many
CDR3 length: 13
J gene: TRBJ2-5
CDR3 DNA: TGTGCCAGTCTAGGGACAGGGGGAGAGACCCAGTACTTC
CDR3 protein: CASLGTGGETQYF

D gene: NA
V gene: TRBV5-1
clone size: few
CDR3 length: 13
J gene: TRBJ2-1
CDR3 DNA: TGCGCCAGCAGCTGGAGGCCTCACAATGAGCAGTTCTTC
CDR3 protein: CASSWRPHNEQFF

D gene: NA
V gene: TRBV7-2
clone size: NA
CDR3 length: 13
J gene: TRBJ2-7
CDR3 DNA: TGTGCCAGCAGCAAACCTGGATACGGCGAGCAGTACTTC
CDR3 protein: CASSKPGYGEQYF

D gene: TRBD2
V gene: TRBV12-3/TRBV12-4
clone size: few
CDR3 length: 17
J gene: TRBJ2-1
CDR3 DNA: TGTGCCAGCAGTTACCGGGGTAGCGGGATCTCCTACAATGAGCAGTTCTTC
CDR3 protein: CASSYRGSGISYNEQFF

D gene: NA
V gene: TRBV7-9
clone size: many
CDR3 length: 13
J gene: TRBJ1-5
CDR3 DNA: TGTGCCAGCAGCGTGGACGGCGATCAGCCCCAGCATTTT
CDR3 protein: CASSVDGDQPQHF

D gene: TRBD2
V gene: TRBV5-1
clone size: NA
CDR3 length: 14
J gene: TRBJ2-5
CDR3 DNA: TGCGCCAGCAGCTCTGGGGCGGGGGAGGAGACCCAGTACTTC
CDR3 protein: CASSSGAGEETQYF

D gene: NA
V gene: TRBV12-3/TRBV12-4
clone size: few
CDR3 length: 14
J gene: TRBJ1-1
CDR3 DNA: TGTGCCAGCAGTTTGGGCAGGGTGGGGACTGAAGCTTTCTTT
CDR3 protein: CASSLGRVGTEAFF

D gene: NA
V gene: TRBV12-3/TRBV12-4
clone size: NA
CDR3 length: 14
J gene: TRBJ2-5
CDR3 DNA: TGTGCCAGCAGGGCTAGCGCCTTCCAAGAGACCCAGTACTTC
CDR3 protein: CASRASAFQETQYF

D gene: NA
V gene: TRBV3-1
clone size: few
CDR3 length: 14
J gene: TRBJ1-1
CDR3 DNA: TGTGCCAGCAGCCAGAGGGAGGTGAACACTGAAGCTTTCTTT
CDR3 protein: CASSQREVNTEAFF

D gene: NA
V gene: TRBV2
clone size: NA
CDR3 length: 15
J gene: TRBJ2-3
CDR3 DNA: TGTGCCAGCAAGAGTAGGGACCCTAGCACAGATACGCAGTATTTT
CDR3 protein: CASKSRDPSTDTQYF

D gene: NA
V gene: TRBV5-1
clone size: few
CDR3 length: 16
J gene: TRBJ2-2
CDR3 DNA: TGCGCCAGCAGCTTGGCCTATAGGGGGAGTGCCGGGGAGCTGTTTTTT
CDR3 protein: CASSLAYRGSAGELFF

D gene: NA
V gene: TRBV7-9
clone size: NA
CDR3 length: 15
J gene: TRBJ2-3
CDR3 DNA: TGTGCCAGCAGCTTGGGTAAGCGGAACACAGATACGCAGTATTTT
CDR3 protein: CASSLGKRNTDTQYF

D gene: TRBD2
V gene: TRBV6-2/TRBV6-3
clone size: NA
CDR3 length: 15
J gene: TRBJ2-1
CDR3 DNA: TGTGCCAGCACCCAACTAGCGGCAAACTACAATGAGCAGTTCTTC
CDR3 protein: CASTQLAANYNEQFF

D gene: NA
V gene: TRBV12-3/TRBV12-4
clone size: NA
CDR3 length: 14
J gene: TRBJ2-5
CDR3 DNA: TGTGCCAGCAGTTATCTTGGGGGTGAAAAGACCCAGTACTTC
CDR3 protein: CASSYLGGEKTQYF

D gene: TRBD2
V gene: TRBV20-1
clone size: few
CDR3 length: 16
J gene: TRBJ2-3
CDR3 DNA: TGCAGTGCCGATGGGACTAGCGGGGGGGACACAGATACGCAGTATTTT
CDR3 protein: CSADGTSGGDTDTQYF

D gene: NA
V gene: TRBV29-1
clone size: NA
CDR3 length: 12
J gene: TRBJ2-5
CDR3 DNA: TGCAGCGTTCTAACCCCGGGGGAGACCCAGTACTTC
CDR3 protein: CSVLTPGETQYF

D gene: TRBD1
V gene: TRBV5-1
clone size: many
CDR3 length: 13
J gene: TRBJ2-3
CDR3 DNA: TGCGCCAGCAGCTTACAGGGGGAAGATACGCAGTATTTT
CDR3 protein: CASSLQGEDTQYF

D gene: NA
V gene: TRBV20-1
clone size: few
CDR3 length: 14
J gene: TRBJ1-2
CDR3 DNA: TGCAGTGCTAGAGATCCTCACGTGGGGGTAGACTACACCTTC
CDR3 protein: CSARDPHVGVDYTF

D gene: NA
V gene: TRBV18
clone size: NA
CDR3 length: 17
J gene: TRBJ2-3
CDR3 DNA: TGTGCCAGCTCACCACCGGCAGGGTCTCACCACACAGATACGCAGTATTTT
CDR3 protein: CASSPPAGSHHTDTQYF

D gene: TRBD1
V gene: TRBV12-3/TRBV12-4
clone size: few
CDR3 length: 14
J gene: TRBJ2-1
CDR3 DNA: TGTGCCAGCAGCCCCCCGGACAGGAGCGATGAGCAGTTCTTC
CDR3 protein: CASSPPDRSDEQFF

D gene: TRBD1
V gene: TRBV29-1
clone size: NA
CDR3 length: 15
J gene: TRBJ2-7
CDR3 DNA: TGCAGCGTCTCGTCCGGGACAGGGAAGTCCTACGAGCAGTACTTC
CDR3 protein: CSVSSGTGKSYEQYF

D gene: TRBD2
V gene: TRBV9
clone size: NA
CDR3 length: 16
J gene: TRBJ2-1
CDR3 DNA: TGTGCCAGCAGCGCTCTCCTAGCGGGAGATAACAATGAGCAGTTCTTC
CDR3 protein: CASSALLAGDNNEQFF

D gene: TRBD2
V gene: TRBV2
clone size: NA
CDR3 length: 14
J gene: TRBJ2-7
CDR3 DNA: TGTGCCAGGCAGACGGGACTAGCAACCTACGAGCAGTACTTC
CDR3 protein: CARQTGLATYEQYF

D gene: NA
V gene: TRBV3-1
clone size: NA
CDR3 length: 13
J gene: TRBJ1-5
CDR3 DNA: TGTGCCAGCAGCCAAGATAGTTCTCAGCCCCAGCATTTT
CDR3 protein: CASSQDSSQPQHF

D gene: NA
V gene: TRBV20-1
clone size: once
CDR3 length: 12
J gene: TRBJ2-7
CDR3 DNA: TGCAGTGCCCTGGGAAGGGGGTCCGAGCAGTACTTC
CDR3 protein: CSALGRGSEQYF

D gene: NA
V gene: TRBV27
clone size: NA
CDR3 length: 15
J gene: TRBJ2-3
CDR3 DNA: TGTGCCAGCAGTACCGCGGGACAGAGCACAGATACGCAGTATTTT
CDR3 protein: CASSTAGQSTDTQYF

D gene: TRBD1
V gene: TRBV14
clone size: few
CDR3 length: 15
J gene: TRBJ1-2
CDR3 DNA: TGTGCCAGCAGCTTCGACAGGGAGGATATCTATGGCTACACCTTC
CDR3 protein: CASSFDREDIYGYTF

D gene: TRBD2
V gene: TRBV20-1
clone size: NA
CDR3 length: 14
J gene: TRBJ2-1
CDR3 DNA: TGCAGTGCTAGAGTGGCGGGGGGCACGGAGGAGCAGTTCTTC
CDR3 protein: CSARVAGGTEEQFF

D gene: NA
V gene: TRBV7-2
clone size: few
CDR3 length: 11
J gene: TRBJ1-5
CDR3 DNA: TGTGCCAGCAGCTTAAAAGGGCGCCAGCATTTT
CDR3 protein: CASSLKGRQHF

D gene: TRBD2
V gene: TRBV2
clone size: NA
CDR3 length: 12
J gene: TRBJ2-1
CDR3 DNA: TGTGCCAGCGGGACTAGCTACAATGAGCAGTTCTTC
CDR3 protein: CASGTSYNEQFF